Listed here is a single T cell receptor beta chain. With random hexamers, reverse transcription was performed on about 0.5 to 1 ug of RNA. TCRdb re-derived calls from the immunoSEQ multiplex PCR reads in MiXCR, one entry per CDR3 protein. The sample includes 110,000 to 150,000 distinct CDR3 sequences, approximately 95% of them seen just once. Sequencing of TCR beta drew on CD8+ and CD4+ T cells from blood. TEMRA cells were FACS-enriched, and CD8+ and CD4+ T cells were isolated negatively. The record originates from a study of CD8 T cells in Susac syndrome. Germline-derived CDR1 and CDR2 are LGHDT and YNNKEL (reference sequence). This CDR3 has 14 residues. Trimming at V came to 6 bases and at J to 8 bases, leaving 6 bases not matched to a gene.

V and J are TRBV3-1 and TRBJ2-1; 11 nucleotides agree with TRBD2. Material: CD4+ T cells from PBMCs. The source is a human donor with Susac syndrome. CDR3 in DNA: TGTGCCAGCAGACTAGCGGGAGTTAGGCATGAGCAGTTCTTC. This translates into CASRLAGVRHEQFF.